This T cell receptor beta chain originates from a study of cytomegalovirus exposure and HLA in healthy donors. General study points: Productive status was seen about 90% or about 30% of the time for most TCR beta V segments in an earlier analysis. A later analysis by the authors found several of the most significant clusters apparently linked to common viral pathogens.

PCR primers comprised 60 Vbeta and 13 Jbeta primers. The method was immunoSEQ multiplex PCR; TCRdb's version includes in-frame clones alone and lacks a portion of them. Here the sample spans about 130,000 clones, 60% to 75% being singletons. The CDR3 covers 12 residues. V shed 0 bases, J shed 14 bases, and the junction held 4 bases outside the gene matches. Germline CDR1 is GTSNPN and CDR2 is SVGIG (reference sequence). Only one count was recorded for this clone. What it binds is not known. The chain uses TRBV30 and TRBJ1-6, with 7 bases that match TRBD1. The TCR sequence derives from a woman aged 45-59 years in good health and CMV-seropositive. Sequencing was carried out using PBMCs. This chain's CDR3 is CAWSVTGATLHF. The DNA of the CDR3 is TGTGCCTGGAGTGTAACAGGGGCAACCCTCCACTTT.